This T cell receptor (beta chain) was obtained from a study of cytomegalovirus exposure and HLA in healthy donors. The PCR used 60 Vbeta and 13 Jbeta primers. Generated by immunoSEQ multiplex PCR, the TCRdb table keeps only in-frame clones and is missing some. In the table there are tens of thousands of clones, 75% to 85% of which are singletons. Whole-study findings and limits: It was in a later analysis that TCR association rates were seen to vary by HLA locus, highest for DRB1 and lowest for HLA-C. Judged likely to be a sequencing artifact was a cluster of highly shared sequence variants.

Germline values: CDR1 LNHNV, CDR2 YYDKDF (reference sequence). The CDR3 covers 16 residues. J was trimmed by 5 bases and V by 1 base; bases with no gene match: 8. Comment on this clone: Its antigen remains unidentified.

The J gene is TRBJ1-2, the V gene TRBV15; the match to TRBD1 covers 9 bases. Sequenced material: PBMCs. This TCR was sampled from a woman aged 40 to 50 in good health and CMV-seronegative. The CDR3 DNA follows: TGTGCCACCAGCAGAGCACCTCCGGGGACAGGGTATGGCTACACCTTC. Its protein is CATSRAPPGTGYGYTF.